The clone carrying this TCR beta chain was picked up many times. The antigen is not known. The sample comes from a study of neurological immune-mediated disorders. Study-level background: Of the multiple sclerosis patients, roughly 35 in total, roughly 30 were relapsing-remitting and 3 were secondary progressive.

Study findings and constraints: In HTLV-1-associated myelopathy, TCR clonal expansion was greatest, whereas multiple sclerosis had the least, falling below healthy controls.

The cDNA came from 5'RACE, which used 10-nucleotide random UMIs. Each sequencing run yielded over 200 million TCR-beta sequences from 15-18 subjects. TCRdb processed the 5' RACE reads anew with MiXCR; each CDR3 protein has one entry. This sample has 55,000 to 60,000 distinct CDR3 sequences, with approximately 3.5% found just once. CDR1 and CDR2 from the germline V gene are DFQATT and SNEGSKA (reference sequence). The ends lost 5 bases at V and 4 bases at J; junction bases unmatched: 11. The CDR3 has 14 amino acids. The rearrangement uses TRBV20-1 and TRBJ2-7, with 7 bases that match TRBD1. The TCR originated in a woman in her twenties or thirties with multiple sclerosis. The sequenced material came from PBMCs. The CDR3 nucleotides are TGCAGTGCTGAAACAGGGGAACCCGATTACGAGCAGTACTTC. Amino acid sequence: CSAETGEPDYEQYF.